The clone carrying this TCR beta chain was seen a few times. Antigen: not known. Time point defined: week 35, safety follow-up. Vaccinated patients received 300 ug of mutant IDH1 20-mer peptide per dose, with topical imiquimod. The record originates from a study of a mutant IDH1 vaccine in newly diagnosed glioma. The germline gives CDR1 SEHNR, CDR2 FQNEAQ (reference sequence). V dropped 0 bases and J dropped 1 base, with 10 bases sitting between them. There are 16 residues in the CDR3. The data were produced by immunoSEQ multiplex PCR, yet TCRdb's version contains in-frame clones alone and is incomplete. The table records over 25,000 clones, approximately 79% of them present only once.

This specimen was PBMCs, taken from a glioma patient whose treatment included an IDH1 peptide vaccine. The sequence derives from a woman younger than 45 with glioma. Some clones in this sample may be carry-over from other donors' samples. This sequence joins TRBV7-9 and TRBJ1-5; D is possibly TRBD1 (5 bases). The CDR3 loop is CASSLAVGESNQPQHF. CDR3 DNA sequence: TGTGCCAGCAGCTTAGCGGTGGGGGAGAGCAATCAGCCCCAGCATTTT.